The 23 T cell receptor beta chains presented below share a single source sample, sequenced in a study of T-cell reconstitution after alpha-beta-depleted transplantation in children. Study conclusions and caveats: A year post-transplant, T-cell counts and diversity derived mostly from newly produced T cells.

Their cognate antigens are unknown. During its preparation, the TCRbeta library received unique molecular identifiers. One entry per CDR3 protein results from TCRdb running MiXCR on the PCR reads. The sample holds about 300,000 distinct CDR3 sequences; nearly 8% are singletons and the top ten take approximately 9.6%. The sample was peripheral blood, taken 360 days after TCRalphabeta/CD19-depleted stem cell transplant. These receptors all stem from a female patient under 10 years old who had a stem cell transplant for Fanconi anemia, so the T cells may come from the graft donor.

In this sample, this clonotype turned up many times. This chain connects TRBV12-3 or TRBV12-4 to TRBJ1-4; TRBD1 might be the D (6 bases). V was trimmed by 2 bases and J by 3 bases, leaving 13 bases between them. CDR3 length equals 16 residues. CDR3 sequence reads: CASSLKGGPSNEKLFF. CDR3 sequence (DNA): TGTGCCAGCAGTTTAAAGGGGGGCCCGTCTAATGAAAAACTGTTTTTT.

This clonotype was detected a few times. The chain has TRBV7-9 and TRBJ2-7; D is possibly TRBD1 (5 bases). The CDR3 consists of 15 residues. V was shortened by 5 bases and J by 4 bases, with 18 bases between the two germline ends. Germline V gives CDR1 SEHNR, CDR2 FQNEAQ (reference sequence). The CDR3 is CASSPPITGIYEQYV. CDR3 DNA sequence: TGTGCCAGCAGCCCTCCTATCACAGGAATTTACGAGCAGTACGTC.

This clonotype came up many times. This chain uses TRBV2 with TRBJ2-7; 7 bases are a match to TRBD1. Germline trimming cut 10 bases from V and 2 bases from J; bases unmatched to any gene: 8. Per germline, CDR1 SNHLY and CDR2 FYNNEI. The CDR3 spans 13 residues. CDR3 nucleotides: TGTGCCACTGCCCTCGGGACAGCCTACGAGCAGTACTTC. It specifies CATALGTAYEQYF.

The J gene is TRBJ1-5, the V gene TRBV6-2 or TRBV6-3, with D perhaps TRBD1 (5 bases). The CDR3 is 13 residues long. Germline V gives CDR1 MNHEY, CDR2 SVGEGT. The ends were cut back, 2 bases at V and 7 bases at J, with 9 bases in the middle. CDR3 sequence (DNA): TGTGCCAGCAGTTACGTGGGGCAGCAGCCCCAGCATTTT. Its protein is CASSYVGQQPQHF.

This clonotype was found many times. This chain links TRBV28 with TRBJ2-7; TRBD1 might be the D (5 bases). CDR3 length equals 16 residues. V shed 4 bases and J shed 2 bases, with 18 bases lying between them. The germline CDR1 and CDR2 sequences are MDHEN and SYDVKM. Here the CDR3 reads CASSSRAGWLTYEQYF. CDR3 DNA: TGTGCCAGCAGTTCCCGGGCAGGGTGGCTCACCTACGAGCAGTACTTC.

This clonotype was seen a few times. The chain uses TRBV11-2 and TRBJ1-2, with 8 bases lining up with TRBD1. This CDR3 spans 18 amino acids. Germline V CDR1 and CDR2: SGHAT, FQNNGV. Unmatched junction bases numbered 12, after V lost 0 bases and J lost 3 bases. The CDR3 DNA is TGTGCCAGCAGCTTAGAGGGCCCCCGACAGGGGACTTACTATGGCTACACCTTC. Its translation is CASSLEGPRQGTYYGYTF.

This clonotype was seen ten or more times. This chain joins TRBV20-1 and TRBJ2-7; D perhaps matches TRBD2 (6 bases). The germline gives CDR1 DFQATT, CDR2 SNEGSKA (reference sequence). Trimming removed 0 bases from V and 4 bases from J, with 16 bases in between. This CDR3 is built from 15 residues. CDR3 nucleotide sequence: TGCAGTGCTAGAGATCTAAGGGCCGGGGGTTACGAGCAGTACTTC. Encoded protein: CSARDLRAGGYEQYF.

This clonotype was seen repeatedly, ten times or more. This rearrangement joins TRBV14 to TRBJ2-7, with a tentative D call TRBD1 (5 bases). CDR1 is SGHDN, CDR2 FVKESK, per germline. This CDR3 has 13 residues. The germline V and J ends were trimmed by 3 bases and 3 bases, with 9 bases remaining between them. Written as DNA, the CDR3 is TGTGCCAGCAGCCATGGACACAACTACGAGCAGTACTTC. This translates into CASSHGHNYEQYF.

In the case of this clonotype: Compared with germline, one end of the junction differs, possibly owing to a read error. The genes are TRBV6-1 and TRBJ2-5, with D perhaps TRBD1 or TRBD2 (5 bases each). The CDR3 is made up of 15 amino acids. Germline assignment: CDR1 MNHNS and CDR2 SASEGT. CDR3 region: CSSSVMVGRQETQYF. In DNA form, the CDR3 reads TGTTCCAGCAGTGTTATGGTGGGACGGCAAGAGACCCAGTACTTC.

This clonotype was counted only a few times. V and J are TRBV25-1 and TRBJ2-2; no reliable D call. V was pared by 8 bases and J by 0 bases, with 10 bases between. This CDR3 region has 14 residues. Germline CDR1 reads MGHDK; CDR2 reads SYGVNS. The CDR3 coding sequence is TGTGCCAGCTCGGTGAGAGCGAACACCGGGGAGCTGTTTTTT. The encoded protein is CASSVRANTGELFF.

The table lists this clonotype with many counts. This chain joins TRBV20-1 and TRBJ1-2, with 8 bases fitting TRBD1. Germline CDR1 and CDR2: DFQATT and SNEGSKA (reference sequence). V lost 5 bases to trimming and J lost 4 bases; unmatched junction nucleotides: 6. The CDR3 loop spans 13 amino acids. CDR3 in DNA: TGCAGTGCTGGACAGGGTTCGTCCTATGGCTACACCTTC. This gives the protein CSAGQGSSYGYTF.

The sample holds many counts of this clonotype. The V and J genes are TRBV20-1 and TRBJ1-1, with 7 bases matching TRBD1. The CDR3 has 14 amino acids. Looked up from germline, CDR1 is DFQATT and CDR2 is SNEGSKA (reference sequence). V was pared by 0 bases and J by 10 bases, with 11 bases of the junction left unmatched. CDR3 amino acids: CSAREIGGIEGAFF. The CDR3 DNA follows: TGCAGTGCTAGAGAGATAGGGGGCATCGAAGGAGCTTTCTTT.

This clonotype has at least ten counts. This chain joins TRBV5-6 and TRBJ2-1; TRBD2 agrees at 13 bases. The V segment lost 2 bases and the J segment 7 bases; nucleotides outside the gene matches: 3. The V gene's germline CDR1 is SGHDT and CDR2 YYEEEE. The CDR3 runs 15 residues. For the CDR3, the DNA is TGTGCCAGCAGCTTACTAGCGGGAGGGCGAAATGAGCAGTTCTTC. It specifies CASSLLAGGRNEQFF.

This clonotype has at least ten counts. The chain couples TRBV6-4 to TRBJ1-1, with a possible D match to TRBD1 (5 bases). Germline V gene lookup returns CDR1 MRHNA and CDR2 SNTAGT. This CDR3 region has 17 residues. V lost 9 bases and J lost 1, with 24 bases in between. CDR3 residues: CASFMGEVTITNTEAFF. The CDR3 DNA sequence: TGTGCCAGTTTTATGGGGGAAGTGACAATCACGAACACTGAAGCTTTCTTT.

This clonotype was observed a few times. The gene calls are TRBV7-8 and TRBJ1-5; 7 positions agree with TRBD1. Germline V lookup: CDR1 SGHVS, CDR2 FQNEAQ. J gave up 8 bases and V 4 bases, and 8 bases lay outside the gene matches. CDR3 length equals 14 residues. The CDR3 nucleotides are TGTGCCAGCAGCTCTCGACAGGGTTTAGAGCCCCAGCATTTT. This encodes CASSSRQGLEPQHF. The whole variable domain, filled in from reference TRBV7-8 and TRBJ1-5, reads GAGVSQSPRYKVAKRGQDVALRCDPISGHVSLFWYQQALGQGPEFLTYFQNEAQLDKSGLPSDRFFAERPEGSVSTLKIQRTQQEDSAVYLCASSSRQGLEPQHFGDGTRLSIL.

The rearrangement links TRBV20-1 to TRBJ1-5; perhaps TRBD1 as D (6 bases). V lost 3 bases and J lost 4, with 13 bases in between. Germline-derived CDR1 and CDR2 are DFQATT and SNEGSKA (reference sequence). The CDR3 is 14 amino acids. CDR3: CSASFGQRNQPQHF. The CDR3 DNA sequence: TGCAGTGCTAGTTTTGGACAGCGGAATCAGCCCCAGCATTTT.

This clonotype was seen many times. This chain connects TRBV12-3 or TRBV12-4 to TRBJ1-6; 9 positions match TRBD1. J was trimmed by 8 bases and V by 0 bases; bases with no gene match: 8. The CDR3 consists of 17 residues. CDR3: CASSLAIQGANHSPLHF. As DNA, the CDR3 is TGTGCCAGCAGTTTAGCGATACAGGGGGCTAATCATTCACCCCTCCACTTT.

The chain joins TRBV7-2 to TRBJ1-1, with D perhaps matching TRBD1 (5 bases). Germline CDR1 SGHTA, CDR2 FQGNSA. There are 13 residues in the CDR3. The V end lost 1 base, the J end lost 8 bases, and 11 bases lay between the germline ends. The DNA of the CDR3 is TGTGCCAGCAGCTTAGGGGGGAGCCGCGAAGCTTTCTTT. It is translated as CASSLGGSREAFF.

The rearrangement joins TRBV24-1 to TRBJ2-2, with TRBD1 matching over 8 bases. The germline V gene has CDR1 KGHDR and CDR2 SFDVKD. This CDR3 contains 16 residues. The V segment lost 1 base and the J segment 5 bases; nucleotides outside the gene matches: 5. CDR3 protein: CATSDFSDRGTGELFF. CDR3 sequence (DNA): TGTGCCACCAGTGATTTTAGCGACAGGGGTACCGGGGAGCTGTTTTTT.

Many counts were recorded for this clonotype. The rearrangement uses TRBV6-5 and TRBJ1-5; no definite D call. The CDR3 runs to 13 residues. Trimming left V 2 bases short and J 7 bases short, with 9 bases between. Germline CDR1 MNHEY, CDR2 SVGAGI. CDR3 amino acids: CASSYGNSQPQHF. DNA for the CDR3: TGTGCCAGCAGTTACGGGAACAGCCAGCCCCAGCATTTT.

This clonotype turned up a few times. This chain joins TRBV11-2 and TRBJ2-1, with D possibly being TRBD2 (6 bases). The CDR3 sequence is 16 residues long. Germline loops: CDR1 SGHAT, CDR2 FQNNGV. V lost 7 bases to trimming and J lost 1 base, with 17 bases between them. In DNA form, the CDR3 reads TGTGCCAGCAATCGTCTTTCCGGGGGTTCCTACAATGAGCAGTTCTTC. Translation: CASNRLSGGSYNEQFF.

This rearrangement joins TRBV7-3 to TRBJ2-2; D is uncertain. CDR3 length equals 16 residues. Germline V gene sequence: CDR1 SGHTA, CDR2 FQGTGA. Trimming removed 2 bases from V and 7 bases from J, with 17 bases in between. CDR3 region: CASSLLVGSGGGELFF. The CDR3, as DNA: TGTGCCAGCAGCTTACTGGTCGGGTCCGGCGGCGGGGAGCTGTTTTTT.

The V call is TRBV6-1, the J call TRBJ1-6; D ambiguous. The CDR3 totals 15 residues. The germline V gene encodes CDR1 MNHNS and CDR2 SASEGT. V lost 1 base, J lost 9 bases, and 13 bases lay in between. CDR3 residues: CASSEGPDMGSPLHF. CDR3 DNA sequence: TGTGCCAGCAGTGAAGGACCTGACATGGGTTCACCCCTCCACTTT.